The clone carrying this T cell receptor (beta chain) has ten or more counts. Sequenced by immunoSEQ multiplex PCR; TCRdb stores in-frame clones only, minus some. The table lists around 320,000 clones, around four fifths of them singletons. The V gene lost 4 bases and the J gene lost 2 bases, with 8 bases spanning the gap. Germline CDR1 reads LGHDT; CDR2 reads YNNKEL (reference sequence). The CDR3 has 13 residues. This entry comes from a study of Ad26.COV2.S vaccination and SARS-CoV-2 variants. Across the study: Donor had been placed in the Ad26.COV2.S arm of the COV1001 trial.

Treatment noted: 15 to 20 received Ad26.COV2.S at low or high dose, single or two shots; 5 received placebo; per-sample allocation not given. Each sample was drawn 63 days after the first injection (of vaccine or placebo). The gene calls are TRBV3-1 (or the pseudogene TRBV3-2) and TRBJ1-2; no definite D call. Sequences were derived from peripheral blood, sampled in a trial of Ad26.COV2.S vaccine versus placebo. The receptor's source is a person aged 18-60 years who received the Ad26.COV2.S COVID-19 vaccine or a placebo. For the CDR3, the DNA is TGTGCCAGCAGCCCTCGGGAAAACTATGGCTACACCTTC. Its protein product is CASSPRENYGYTF.